The 17 T cell receptor beta chains below were found in one sample sequenced in a study of T cell responses to AZD1222 COVID-19 vaccine. Sequenced by immunoSEQ multiplex PCR; TCRdb stores in-frame clones only, minus some. The sample carries about 84,000 clones, roughly 88% recorded once. Sequenced here: peripheral blood, sampled 28 days after the second AZD1222 dose. All receptors come from an adult who received the AZD1222 COVID-19 vaccine.

This clone was counted between two and nine times. The chain links TRBV24-1 to TRBJ1-5; TRBD1 is a possible D gene (6 bases). The CDR3 length is 15 residues. Germline-derived CDR1 and CDR2 are KGHDR and SFDVKD. Trimming shortened V by 2 bases and J by 2 bases, and 9 bases separated the two germline ends. This CDR3 reads CATSDSRTGNQPQHF. The CDR3 nucleotides are TGTGCCACCAGTGATTCGAGGACAGGCAATCAGCCCCAGCATTTT.

The chain uses TRBV7-2 and TRBJ2-3; possible D gene TRBD2, 6 bases. Germline CDR1 is SGHTA and CDR2 is FQGNSA. The length of the CDR3 is 17 residues. V was clipped by 5 bases and J by 3 bases, with 21 bases between them. CDR3 sequence reads: CASSPIRHGTLTDTQYF. The CDR3 DNA sequence: TGTGCCAGCAGCCCGATCCGACACGGGACTCTTACAGATACGCAGTATTTT.

The rearrangement links TRBV3-1 (or the pseudogene TRBV3-2) to TRBJ1-2; D unclear. This CDR3 spans 14 amino acids. Trimming took off 1 base at V and 4 bases at J, with 10 bases between the two ends. Germline lookup yields CDR1 LGHDT and CDR2 YNNKEL (reference sequence). CDR3: CASSQGIRSYGYTF. Here the CDR3 DNA reads TGTGCCAGCAGCCAAGGTATTCGCAGCTATGGCTACACCTTC.

This chain uses TRBV9 with TRBJ2-3; TRBD1 aligns across 7 bases. This CDR3 has 14 residues. Germline loops: CDR1 SGDLS, CDR2 YYNGEE. V dropped 0 bases and J dropped 5; count of bases not matched to a gene: 3. The CDR3 DNA sequence: TGTGCCAGCAGCGTAGGCCAGGGGGTAGATACGCAGTATTTT. It encodes CASSVGQGVDTQYF.

Comment on this clone: The CDR3 carries no conserved terminal phenylalanine or tryptophan, so it likely arises from a read error. It is unclear where the CDR3 begins or ends on the DNA, so no DNA is shown, and the CDR3 is as TCRdb lists it. V is TRBV23-1 and J is TRBJ2-7; the table's D call TRBD1 went unverified against the DNA. TRBV23-1 is labeled an ORF, and its function is uncertain. A total of 14 residues make up the CDR3, ends included. This chain's CDR3 is CASSQKRPGQRSFP.

The J gene is TRBJ1-2, the V gene TRBV4-3; D is undetermined. The germline V gene has CDR1 LGHNA and CDR2 YSLEER. V was clipped by 0 bases and J by 6 bases, with 17 bases between them. There are 16 residues in the CDR3. CDR3 residues: CASSQDRLSGNDGYTF. The DNA of the CDR3 is TGCGCCAGCAGCCAAGATCGGCTGTCAGGCAATGATGGCTACACCTTC.

The rearrangement uses TRBV27 and TRBJ1-1; 7 positions match TRBD1. V shed 5 bases and J 1 base; nucleotides not matched to a gene: 10. Per the germline V gene, CDR1 is MNHEY and CDR2 is SMNVEV (reference sequence). The CDR3 contains 16 residues. CDR3 residues: CASSRRQGAGNTEAFF. The CDR3 bases are TGTGCCAGCAGTAGAAGACAGGGTGCGGGGAACACTGAAGCTTTCTTT.

The rearrangement joins TRBV7-2 to TRBJ1-2; D may be TRBD1 (5 bases). The CDR3 loop spans 15 amino acids. Germline V lookup: CDR1 SGHTA, CDR2 FQGNSA. With 1 base removed from V and 3 bases from J, the gap between germline ends came to 12 bases. This chain's CDR3 is CASSLGGETHYGYTF. DNA of the CDR3: TGTGCCAGCAGCTTAGGGGGGGAAACCCACTATGGCTACACCTTC.

The V gene is TRBV18, the J gene TRBJ2-5, with TRBD2 identical over 7 bases. The germline CDR1 and CDR2 sequences are KGHSH and LQKENI. The CDR3 contains 17 residues. V trimming: 1 base; J trimming: 2 bases; junction bases outside the gene matches: 10. In DNA, the CDR3 is TGTGCCAGCTCACCACGGTCTAGCGCCGGGGGGCAAGAGACCCAGTACTTC. Encoded protein: CASSPRSSAGGQETQYF.

The gene calls are TRBV14 and TRBJ1-1; no definite D call. Trimming shortened V by 1 base and J by 7 bases, and 13 bases separated the two germline ends. The CDR3 sequence is 14 residues long. The V gene's germline CDR1 is SGHDN and CDR2 FVKESK. The CDR3 bases are TGTGCCAGCAGCCAAGCCGCGTTTTTAGGTGAAGCTTTCTTT. Amino acids: CASSQAAFLGEAFF. Full variable domain (remainder filled in from reference TRBV14 and TRBJ1-1): EAGVTQFPSHSVIEKGQTVTLRCDPISGHDNLYWYRRVMGKEIKFLLHFVKESKQDESGMPNNRFLAERTGGTYSTLKVQPAELEDSGVYFCASSQAAFLGEAFFGQGTRLTVV.

This rearrangement joins TRBV6-1 to TRBJ1-5, with D perhaps TRBD1 (6 bases). V shed 3 bases and J shed 5 bases, with 8 bases lying between them. Germline CDR1 and CDR2: MNHNS and SASEGT. The CDR3 sequence is 13 residues long. The CDR3 nucleotides read TGTGCCAGCAGTGACAGGGGATATCAGCCCCAGCATTTT. Protein: CASSDRGYQPQHF.

Written as DNA, the CDR3 is TGCAGCGTTGACAGGCAACAGTATTTT. Encoded protein: CSVDRQQYF. The J gene is TRBJ2-3, the V gene TRBV29-1; D is undetermined. CDR1 and CDR2 (germline): SQVTM, ANQGSEA. CDR3 length: 9 residues. Trimming shortened V by 3 bases and J by 12 bases, and 7 bases separated the two germline ends.

The chain uses TRBV25-1 and TRBJ1-3, with TRBD1 as a possible D gene (6 bases). Trimming removed 9 bases from V and 0 bases from J, with 12 bases in between. The CDR3 loop spans 14 amino acids. The germline gives CDR1 MGHDK, CDR2 SYGVNS. CDR3 in DNA: TGTGCCAGTACTACAGGGCCCTCTGGAAACACCATATATTTT. Translation gives CASTTGPSGNTIYF.

V usage is TRBV24-1 and J usage is TRBJ1-2; D is perhaps TRBD1 (6 bases). The CDR3 runs to 13 residues. V dropped 4 bases and J dropped 7 bases, with 12 bases sitting between them. Germline assignment: CDR1 KGHDR and CDR2 SFDVKD. CDR3 protein: CATSDFSGAGYTF. The CDR3 DNA follows: TGTGCCACCAGTGACTTTTCAGGGGCTGGCTACACCTTC.

The rearrangement uses TRBV7-6 and TRBJ2-3, with 8 bases aligning to TRBD2. Germline V gene sequence: CDR1 SGHVS, CDR2 FNYEAQ. There are 15 residues in the CDR3. The V segment lost 5 bases and the J segment 0 bases; nucleotides outside the gene matches: 4. CDR3 sequence (DNA): TGTGCCAGCAGCCCTTTAGCGGGGAGCACAGATACGCAGTATTTT. Residues: CASSPLAGSTDTQYF.

The V gene is TRBV6-5, the J gene TRBJ1-5; D not certain. The CDR3 has 13 residues. Germline values: CDR1 MNHEY, CDR2 SVGAGI. V was trimmed by 6 bases and J by 6 bases, leaving 12 bases between them. This CDR3 reads CASRISWGQPQHF. CDR3 coding DNA: TGTGCCAGCAGGATTTCCTGGGGTCAGCCCCAGCATTTT.

The V gene is TRBV5-1, the J gene TRBJ2-6, with D unclear. With 1 base removed from V and 1 base from J, the gap between germline ends came to 9 bases. Germline CDR1 is SGHRS and CDR2 is YFSETQ. The CDR3 is 16 residues long. CDR3 in amino acids: CASSLTVGSGANVLTF. The CDR3, as DNA: TGCGCCAGCAGCTTGACGGTAGGATCTGGGGCCAACGTCCTGACTTTC.